This T cell receptor (beta chain) was observed in a study of blood T cell repertoires in COVID-19. Across the study: The study drew acute and convalescent COVID-19 samples from the United States, Italy and Spain. Sources were T cells, B-cell-depleted T cells, or PBMCs; the material itself was cDNA or gDNA.

As handled by the study authors: Cell counts per sample came from amplifying reference gene primers. Clones were read by immunoSEQ multiplex PCR, and TCRdb kept only the in-frame ones, dropping some. Clone size and V and J calls were adopted from that table, with D and trimming inferred from the DNA. The sample lists some 83,000 clones, approximately 90% occurring once. Germline loops: CDR1 LGHNA, CDR2 YSLEER. The V gene lost 0 bases and the J gene lost 6 bases, with 13 bases spanning the gap. CDR3 length: 15 amino acids. Sample: peripheral blood. The receptor comes from a man in his forties or fifties with acute or convalescent COVID-19. This chain uses TRBV4-3 with TRBJ2-3, with D perhaps matching TRBD2 (7 bases). The CDR3 DNA reads TGCGCCAGCAGCCAAGATGGGGGGGGCCCGGATACGCAGTATTTT. Translation: CASSQDGGGPDTQYF.